This T cell receptor beta chain was recovered during a study of blood T cell repertoires in COVID-19. Study-level background: From T cells, B-cell-depleted T cells, or PBMCs came the material, which was cDNA or gDNA.

In germline, CDR1 is SGHTA, CDR2 FQGTGA. This CDR3 spans 15 amino acids. V was trimmed by 1 base and J by 4 bases, leaving 13 bases between them. The method was immunoSEQ multiplex PCR; TCRdb's version includes in-frame clones alone and lacks a portion of them. Among 250,000 to 350,000 clones listed, around 88% were seen once. Sequencing used PBMCs or T cells enriched from blood (not recorded which). The gene calls are TRBV7-3 and TRBJ2-5; D is ambiguous. The sequence derives from a woman aged 40 to 50 who had recovered from COVID-19. Here the CDR3 reads CASSLMAAPGETQYF. In DNA form, the CDR3 reads TGTGCCAGCAGCTTAATGGCGGCCCCGGGAGAGACCCAGTACTTC.